One sample yielded the 18 T cell receptor beta chains listed below, sequenced in a study of blood T cells in healthy people across ages. Alongside a J-beta primer mix, a sample-barcoded 5' primer served in a second PCR lasting roughly 7 to 12 cycles. MiXCR was run by TCRdb on the 5' RACE reads, yielding one entry per CDR3 protein. The table shows about 1.4 million distinct CDR3 sequences, with around 55% occurring only once. The specimen was blood. These receptors originate from a young man in good health.

This clonotype was detected only once. The chain uses TRBV12-3 or TRBV12-4 and TRBJ2-7; 10 nucleotides line up with TRBD2. The DNA end is more similar to TRBJ2-1, so the J call may be wrong. This CDR3 has 15 residues. As DNA, the CDR3 is TGTGCCAGCAGTTTATTGATTGGACTAGCGGACGAGCAGTTCTTC. Translating it yields CASSLLIGLADEQFF.

The chain is built from TRBV6-6 and TRBJ2-5; D might be TRBD1 (5 bases). Germline CDR1 MNHNY, CDR2 SVGAGI (reference sequence). V was clipped by 3 bases and J by 4 bases, with 12 bases between them. The CDR3 is made up of 14 amino acids. CDR3 nucleotide sequence: TGTGCCAGCAGTTATGCCAGGGTTACAGAGACCCAGTACTTC. It codes for CASSYARVTETQYF.

This chain uses TRBV29-1 with TRBJ2-1, with D perhaps TRBD2 (5 bases). Trimming took 0 bases from V and 10 from J, leaving 7 bases between them. Germline V gene sequence: CDR1 SQVTM, CDR2 ANQGSEA. The CDR3 contains 11 residues. The DNA for the CDR3 is TGCAGCGTTGAAGACGGACTCGAGCAGTTCTTC. Its translation: CSVEDGLEQFF.

The chain uses TRBV5-1 and TRBJ1-1, with no clear D. V lost 1 base and J lost 6, with 10 bases in between. This CDR3 region has 13 residues. Germline CDR1 reads SGHRS; CDR2 reads YFSETQ. The CDR3 loop is CASSLWNQAEAFF. The CDR3 region has the DNA TGCGCCAGCAGCTTGTGGAATCAGGCTGAAGCTTTCTTT.

This clonotype was seen repeatedly, ten times or more. This chain uses TRBV6-5 with TRBJ2-3; D uncertain. The CDR3 consists of 13 residues. Germline CDR1 is MNHEY and CDR2 is SVGAGI. Trimming stripped 0 bases from V and 3 bases from J, with 4 bases between. The chain's CDR3 is CASSYSTTDTQYF. DNA for the CDR3: TGTGCCAGCAGTTACTCGACTACAGATACGCAGTATTTT.

V is TRBV7-9 and J is TRBJ2-1, with D unresolved. Trimming shortened V by 7 bases and J by 9 bases, and 13 bases separated the two germline ends. Germline CDR1 SEHNR, CDR2 FQNEAQ (reference sequence). CDR3 length: 12 residues. The CDR3 region is CASTPPWGEQFF. DNA for the CDR3: TGTGCCAGCACCCCTCCTTGGGGTGAGCAGTTCTTC.

This chain uses TRBV12-3 or TRBV12-4 with TRBJ1-6; D gene uncertain. V was pared by 5 bases and J by 13 bases, with 12 bases between. The CDR3 spans 12 residues. The CDR3 here is CASSPYSAPLHF. The CDR3 DNA follows: TGTGCCAGCAGTCCATACAGTGCGCCCCTCCACTTT.

V gene TRBV15 combines with J gene TRBJ2-1; D might be TRBD1 or TRBD2, each matching 5 bases. V was pared by 0 bases and J by 9 bases, with 18 bases between. Germline CDR1 reads LNHNV; CDR2 reads YYDKDF (reference sequence). The CDR3 consists of 16 residues. DNA of the CDR3: TGTGCCACCAGCAGAGATGGGGGTACAACTCCCAGTGAGCAGTTCTTC. Translation gives CATSRDGGTTPSEQFF.

In the case of this clonotype: Germline is not matched at one junction end, which may reflect a read error. V gene TRBV20-1 combines with J gene TRBJ1-1; unclear D gene. CDR1 is DFQATT and CDR2 is SNEGSKA in the germline V gene (reference sequence). The CDR3 totals 19 residues. CDR3 in amino acids: CGARAITETKGWFNTEAFF. The CDR3 nucleotides are TGCGGTGCTAGAGCTATCACAGAGACCAAAGGGTGGTTTAACACTGAAGCTTTCTTT.

The sample holds one count of this clonotype. The J gene is TRBJ2-7, the V gene TRBV20-1, with D hard to call. This CDR3 is 13 amino acids long. The V gene's germline CDR1 is DFQATT and CDR2 SNEGSKA (reference sequence). With 1 base removed from V and 7 bases from J, the gap between germline ends came to 14 bases. CDR3 nucleotides: TGCAGTGCTAGAGTAGTGACAAACAATGAGCAGTACTTC. It encodes CSARVVTNNEQYF.

About this clonotype itself: Relative to the germline gene, one junction end is altered; a read error may explain this. This sequence joins TRBV6-5 and TRBJ1-1, with D possibly matching TRBD1 (5 bases). From germline, CDR1 is MNHEY and CDR2 SVGAGI. CDR3 length: 14 residues. CDR3 region: CASSDSNRGTEAFF. The CDR3 DNA is TGTGCCAGCAGTGACTCGAACCGGGGGACTGAAGCTTTCTTT.

This clonotype appeared a single time. The chain links TRBV5-1 to TRBJ2-1; D not resolved. Germline assignment: CDR1 SGHRS and CDR2 YFSETQ. V was pared by 3 bases and J by 1 base, with 11 bases between. This CDR3 spans 15 amino acids. The DNA for the CDR3 is TGCGCCAGCAGCTCTCAAGGGCAGTCCTACAATGAGCAGTTCTTC. It is translated as CASSSQGQSYNEQFF.

This clonotype was seen only a few times. This chain links TRBV6-2 or TRBV6-3 with TRBJ2-1; D is perhaps TRBD1 (5 bases). The CDR3 totals 13 residues. Germline CDR1 and CDR2: MNHEY and SVGEGT. Trimming stripped 5 bases from V and 14 bases from J, with 19 bases between. CDR3 loop: CASSPSQEYVKFF. The CDR3 bases are TGTGCCAGCAGTCCCTCACAGGAGTATGTTAAGTTCTTC.

The chain employs TRBV6-1 and TRBJ2-4, with D possibly being TRBD1 or TRBD2 (5 bases each). The J call may be faulty, since TRBJ2-7 better matches the DNA end. Germline CDR1 MNHNS, CDR2 SASEGT. This CDR3 spans 14 amino acids. Written as DNA, the CDR3 is TGTGCCAGCAGTGAGGGGACGGGTTCGTACGAGCAGTACTTC. Amino acids: CASSEGTGSYEQYF.

The chain recombines TRBV20-1 with TRBJ2-7, with 7 bases identical to TRBD1. The ends lost 3 bases at V and 3 bases at J; junction bases unmatched: 5. Germline V gene lookup returns CDR1 DFQATT and CDR2 SNEGSKA (reference sequence). This CDR3 is built from 13 residues. The CDR3 DNA is TGCAGTGCTAGGACAGGGCAAGACTACGAGCAGTACTTC. Translation gives CSARTGQDYEQYF.

V is TRBV5-1 and J is TRBJ2-7; 8 nucleotides agree with TRBD1. The germline gives CDR1 SGHRS, CDR2 YFSETQ. The CDR3 covers 16 residues. V lost 0 bases and J lost 4; bases outside the gene matches: 9. For the CDR3, the DNA is TGCGCCAGCAGCTTGGCGACAGGGGCCGAGGGGTACGAGCAGTACTTC. As protein: CASSLATGAEGYEQYF.

This chain uses TRBV5-4 with TRBJ1-4; TRBD1 might be the D (6 bases). Germline loops: CDR1 SGHNT, CDR2 YYREEE (reference sequence). CDR3 length: 15 amino acids. The V end was cut by 1 base, the J end by 7 bases, with 14 bases between. As DNA, the CDR3 is TGTGCCAGCAGCTTGCTGCCGGGGGCTCCTGAAAAACTGTTTTTT. Translating it yields CASSLLPGAPEKLFF. Filled out from reference TRBV5-4 and TRBJ1-4, the complete variable domain reads ETGVTQSPTHLIKTRGQQVTLRCSSQSGHNTVSWYQQALGQGPQFIFQYYREEENGRGNFPPRFSGLQFPNYSSELNVNALELDDSALYLCASSLLPGAPEKLFFGSGTQLSVL.

The V and J genes are TRBV20-1 and TRBJ1-1; TRBD1 is a possible D gene (5 bases). The V end was cut by 0 bases, the J end by 7 bases, with 21 bases between. This CDR3 is 16 amino acids long. Germline values: CDR1 DFQATT, CDR2 SNEGSKA (reference sequence). CDR3 sequence reads: CSARDGGLTGGGEAFF. The CDR3 DNA is TGCAGTGCTAGAGATGGAGGCCTCACCGGGGGTGGTGAAGCTTTCTTT.